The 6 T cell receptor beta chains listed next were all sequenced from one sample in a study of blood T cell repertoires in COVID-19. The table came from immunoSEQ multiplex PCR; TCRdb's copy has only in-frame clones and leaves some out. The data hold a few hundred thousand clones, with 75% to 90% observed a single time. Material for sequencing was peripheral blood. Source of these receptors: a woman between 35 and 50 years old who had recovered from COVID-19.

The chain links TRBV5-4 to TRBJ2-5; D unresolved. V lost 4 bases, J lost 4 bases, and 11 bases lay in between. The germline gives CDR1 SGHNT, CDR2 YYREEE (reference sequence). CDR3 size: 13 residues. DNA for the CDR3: TGTGCCAGCAGCGCGCTATCACCAGAGACCCAGTACTTC. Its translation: CASSALSPETQYF.

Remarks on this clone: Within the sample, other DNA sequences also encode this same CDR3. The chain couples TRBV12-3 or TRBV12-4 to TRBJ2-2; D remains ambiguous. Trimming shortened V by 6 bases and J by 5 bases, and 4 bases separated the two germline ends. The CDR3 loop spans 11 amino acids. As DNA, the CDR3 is TGTGCCAGCAGCCAGACCGGGGAGCTGTTTTTT. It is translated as CASSQTGELFF.

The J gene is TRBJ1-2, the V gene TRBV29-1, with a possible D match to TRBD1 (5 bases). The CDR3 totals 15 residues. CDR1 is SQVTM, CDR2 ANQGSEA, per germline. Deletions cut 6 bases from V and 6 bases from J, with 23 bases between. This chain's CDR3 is CSVTPSKSGPHGYTF. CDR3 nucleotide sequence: TGCAGCGTCACACCATCCAAATCAGGGCCTCATGGCTACACCTTC.

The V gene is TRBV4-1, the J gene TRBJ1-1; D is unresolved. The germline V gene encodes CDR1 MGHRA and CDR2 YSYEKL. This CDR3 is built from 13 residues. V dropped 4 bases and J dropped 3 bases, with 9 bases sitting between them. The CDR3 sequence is CASSPSGYTEAFF. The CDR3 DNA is TGCGCCAGCAGCCCCAGCGGTTACACTGAAGCTTTCTTT.

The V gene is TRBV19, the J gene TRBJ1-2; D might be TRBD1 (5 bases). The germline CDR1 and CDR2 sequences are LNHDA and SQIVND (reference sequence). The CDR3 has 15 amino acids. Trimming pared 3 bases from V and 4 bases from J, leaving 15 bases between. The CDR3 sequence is CASSIPWEGTYGYTF. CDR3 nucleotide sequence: TGTGCCAGTAGTATCCCCTGGGAGGGGACCTATGGCTACACCTTC. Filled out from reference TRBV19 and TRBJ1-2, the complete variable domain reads DGGITQSPKYLFRKEGQNVTLSCEQNLNHDAMYWYRQDPGQGLRLIYYSQIVNDFQKGDIAEGYSVSREKKESFPLTVTSAQKNPTAFYLCASSIPWEGTYGYTFGSGTRLTVV.

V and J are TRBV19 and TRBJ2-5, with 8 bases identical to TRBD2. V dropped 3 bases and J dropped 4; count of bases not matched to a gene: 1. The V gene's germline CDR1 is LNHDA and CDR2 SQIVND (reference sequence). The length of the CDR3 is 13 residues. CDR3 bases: TGTGCCAGTAGTATTCGGGAGGGAGAGACCCAGTACTTC. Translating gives CASSIREGETQYF.